The 11 T cell receptor beta chains in this list originate from one sample, sequenced in a study of cytomegalovirus exposure and HLA in healthy donors. Primers for the PCR totalled 60 Vbeta and 13 Jbeta. The table came from immunoSEQ multiplex PCR; TCRdb's copy has only in-frame clones and leaves some out. Of 110,000 to 150,000 clones in the sample, roughly 76% are singletons; the top ten hold around 1.5%. Sequencing input: PBMCs. The receptors stem from a female donor in good health and CMV-seronegative.

This clone was counted once. The chain recombines TRBV19 with TRBJ1-3, with a weak D call TRBD1 (6 bases). The V and J ends lost 5 bases and 2 bases respectively, with 10 bases between them. Germline CDR1 LNHDA, CDR2 SQIVND (reference sequence). The CDR3 length is 14 residues. The CDR3 here is CASSPQGTGNTIYF. The CDR3 nucleotides read TGTGCCAGTAGTCCGCAGGGGACTGGAAACACCATATATTTT.

The rearrangement uses TRBV6-1 and TRBJ1-2; 8 nucleotides agree with TRBD1. The germline V gene has CDR1 MNHNS and CDR2 SASEGT. The CDR3 contains 16 residues. With V trimmed by 2 bases and J by 4 bases, 9 bases remained unmatched. The CDR3 sequence is CASSEWTGRLGYGYTF. The CDR3 DNA reads TGTGCCAGCAGTGAATGGACAGGGCGACTAGGCTATGGCTACACCTTC.

CDR3 coding DNA: TGTGCCAGCAGCAATCAGGGGGCCGACACTGAAGCTTTCTTT. Translating it yields CASSNQGADTEAFF. The rearrangement uses TRBV5-5 and TRBJ1-1; TRBD1 matches at 8 bases. Germline values: CDR1 SGHKS, CDR2 YYEKEE (reference sequence). With 4 bases clipped from V and 3 bases from J, the junction kept 5 bases outside the gene matches. The CDR3 length is 14 residues.

V gene TRBV5-1 combines with J gene TRBJ2-7, with D possibly matching TRBD2 (6 bases). Trimming cost V 8 bases and J 5 bases, with 17 bases left between them. Per germline, CDR1 SGHRS and CDR2 YFSETQ. CDR3 length: 13 residues. The CDR3 here is CASNPGDLNEQYF. The CDR3, as DNA: TGCGCCAGTAATCCGGGGGATCTGAACGAGCAGTACTTC. The variable domain in full, with the rest retrieved from reference TRBV5-1 and TRBJ2-7, is KAGVTQTPRYLIKTRGQQVTLSCSPISGHRSVSWYQQTPGQGLQFLFEYFSETQRNKGNFPGRFSGRQFSNSRSEMNVSTLELGDSALYLCASNPGDLNEQYFGPGTRLTVT.

This clone was counted once. This chain joins TRBV5-6 and TRBJ2-3; D perhaps matches TRBD1 (6 bases). V was cut by 4 bases and J by 2 bases, with 20 bases left in between. The CDR3 totals 17 residues. Germline CDR1 reads SGHDT; CDR2 reads YYEEEE. The DNA for the CDR3 is TGTGCCAGCAGCCACCGAAGACAGGTCCCGGACACAGATACGCAGTATTTT. It codes for CASSHRRQVPDTDTQYF.

The V and J genes are TRBV29-1 and TRBJ1-1; TRBD1 agrees at 12 bases. The germline gives CDR1 SQVTM, CDR2 ANQGSEA. V was clipped by 4 bases and J by 0 bases; unmatched bases: 9. The CDR3 runs 17 residues. The CDR3 spells CSVAPRDRGPMNTEAFF. DNA of the CDR3: TGCAGCGTTGCCCCCCGGGACAGGGGGCCCATGAACACTGAAGCTTTCTTT.

J is TRBJ1-2 and V is TRBV13, with a tentative D call TRBD1 (5 bases). CDR1 is PRHDT, CDR2 FYEKMQ, per germline (reference sequence). The CDR3 has 10 amino acids. Trimming cost V 7 bases and J 14 bases, with 14 bases left between them. CDR3 protein: CASTFRGTTF. CDR3 coding DNA: TGTGCCAGCACCTTTCGCGGGACTACCTTC.

J is TRBJ2-1 and V is TRBV28, with TRBD2 as a possible D gene (6 bases). Trimming removed 3 bases at V and 8 bases at J, with 17 bases between. This CDR3 spans 15 amino acids. CDR1 and CDR2 from the germline V gene are MDHEN and SYDVKM. The CDR3 DNA is TGTGCCAGCAGTTTGCGGGACCTATCTATCCATGAGCAGTTCTTC. Its protein is CASSLRDLSIHEQFF. Complete variable domain (other parts from reference TRBV28 and TRBJ2-1): DVKVTQSSRYLVKRTGEKVFLECVQDMDHENMFWYRQDPGLGLRLIYFSYDVKMKEKGDIPEGYSVSREKKERFSLILESASTNQTSMYLCASSLRDLSIHEQFFGPGTRLTVL.

The V call is TRBV30, the J call TRBJ2-7, with 7 bases aligning to TRBD1. The V segment lost 2 bases and the J segment 3 bases; nucleotides outside the gene matches: 10. The CDR3 length is 15 residues. The germline V gene has CDR1 GTSNPN and CDR2 SVGIG (reference sequence). CDR3 in DNA: TGTGCCTGGAGTCGACAGGGACGGGACGTCTACGAGCAGTACTTC. It encodes CAWSRQGRDVYEQYF.

In its sample, this clone was seen a few times. The rearrangement joins TRBV29-1 to TRBJ1-1, with D unclear. This CDR3 has 15 residues. V was clipped by 3 bases and J by 3 bases, with 17 bases between them. Germline CDR1 and CDR2: SQVTM and ANQGSEA. The chain's CDR3 is CSVDREKSKDTEAFF. The CDR3 DNA is TGCAGCGTTGACCGGGAGAAGAGTAAGGACACTGAAGCTTTCTTT.

This chain uses TRBV5-4 with TRBJ2-7, with TRBD1 matching over 8 bases. V dropped 8 bases and J dropped 2; count of bases not matched to a gene: 9. Per germline, CDR1 SGHNT and CDR2 YYREEE (reference sequence). This CDR3 region has 14 residues. The CDR3 region is CASSPGTGPYEQYF. The CDR3 DNA reads TGTGCCAGTAGCCCCGGGACAGGACCCTACGAGCAGTACTTC. Using reference TRBV5-4 and TRBJ2-7 for the parts outside the CDR3, the full variable domain is ETGVTQSPTHLIKTRGQQVTLRCSSQSGHNTVSWYQQALGQGPQFIFQYYREEENGRGNFPPRFSGLQFPNYSSELNVNALELDDSALYLCASSPGTGPYEQYFGPGTRLTVT.